This T cell receptor (beta chain) was sequenced in a study of breast tumors, draining lymph nodes, adjacent tissues. General observations from the study: The lymph node origin of tumor T cells was framed as consistent with a hypothesis, not demonstrated. Tumor repertoires ranked between lymph nodes and nontumor tissue in diversity, with V and J gene preferences. Findings are consistent with lymph node origin and intratumoral expansion of most tumor T cells.

The lymph nodes were axillary draining lymph nodes from breast cancer patients. TCRdb fed the multiplex PCR reads into MiXCR, producing one record per CDR3 protein. Altogether about 180,000 distinct CDR3 sequences are present, about 33% being singletons, with the ten largest covering 3.5% to 4.5%. V gave up 8 bases and J gave up 5 bases; unmatched junction bases: 9. Germline-derived CDR1 and CDR2 are LNHDA and SQIVND (reference sequence). The CDR3 sequence is 16 residues long. Remarks on this clonotype: Its antigen is not known.

Sequencing was performed on axillary lymph node tissue. This clonotype was sampled from a female donor with breast cancer. Some clones in this sample may be carry-over from other donors' samples. The J gene is TRBJ2-2, the V gene TRBV19; 12 bases align to TRBD2. The CDR3 bases are TGTGCCAGTGTACAACTAGCGGGAGGATTAACCGGGGAGCTGTTTTTT. Translation gives CASVQLAGGLTGELFF.